A selection of T cell receptor beta chains follows, all from one sample in a study of metastatic and nonmetastatic thyroid tumors. TCRdb re-analyzed the PCR reads using MiXCR. The data hold 20,000 to 25,000 clones, with approximately 15% observed a single time. The material sequenced was tumor tissue. The origin of the receptors is a female donor with papillary thyroid cancer or a benign thyroid nodule (not recorded which). Some clones in this sample may be carry-over from other donors' samples. The CDR3 runs from the conserved cysteine through the conserved F or W. The D gene is left open where the match is weak. For some rows the clone size is stated as once, few or many, or as a class when expanded; others skip it.

d_call j_call clone_size v_call cdr3_nt cdr3_aa
TRBD1 TRBJ1-2 many TRBV4-1 TGCGCCAGCAGCCAAGTGGGGACAGGGGGAACTGATTATGGCTACACCTTC CASSQVGTGGTDYGYTF
. TRBJ1-1 many TRBV6-5 TGTGCCAGCAGTTACTCGGGCAGTACGAACACTGAAGCTTTCTTT CASSYSGSTNTEAFF
TRBD2 TRBJ2-1 many TRBV20-1 TGCAGTGCTAGAGGACTAGCGGGAGAGAGTTGGAACAATGAGCAGTTCTTC CSARGLAGESWNNEQFF
TRBD1 TRBJ1-6 . TRBV20-1 TGCAGTGCTAGTAACGGGGACAGCTCCTATAATTCACCCCTCCACTTT CSASNGDSSYNSPLHF
TRBD1 TRBJ2-7 many TRBV20-1 TGCAGTGCTAGTGGTCGAGGCCAGGGGGACGAGCAGTACTTC CSASGRGQGDEQYF
TRBD2 TRBJ2-2 many TRBV12-3/TRBV12-4 TGTGCCAGCAGTTTACTAGCGGGGACCACGAGGGTTGACCGGGAGCTGTTTTTT CASSLLAGTTRVDRELFF
TRBD1 TRBJ1-2 many TRBV12-3/TRBV12-4 TGTGCCAGCAGCCGCGACAGGGGTAAAGGCTACACCTTC CASSRDRGKGYTF
. TRBJ1-2 . TRBV6-1 TGTGCCAGCAGTGAAGGATGGGGGGCGAATGGCTACACCTTC CASSEGWGANGYTF
TRBD1 TRBJ1-1 . TRBV5-1 TGCGCCAGCAGCTTTTCCGGACAGGTCACTGAAGCTTTCTTT CASSFSGQVTEAFF
TRBD2 TRBJ2-3 many TRBV5-4 TGTGCCAGCAGCGGAGCGGGAGGGCCTTCAGATACGCAGTATTTT CASSGAGGPSDTQYF
. TRBJ2-5 many TRBV4-1 TGCGCCAGCAGCCAAGCATGGGGGGGGCAACAAGAGACCCAGTACTTC CASSQAWGGQQETQYF
. TRBJ1-5 many TRBV11-2 TGTGCCAGCAGCTTAGTCGGGGGTGGAAGCAATCAGCCCCAGCATTTT CASSLVGGGSNQPQHF
. TRBJ2-4 many TRBV28 TGTGCCAGCAGTTTGAGGCAGGTTGGAAACATTCAGTACTTC CASSLRQVGNIQYF
. TRBJ2-3 once TRBV18 TGTACCAGCTCACCCTCCGGGACGTTCTCCCAGTATTTT CTSSPSGTFSQYF
. TRBJ2-1 many TRBV5-1 TGCGCCAGCAGCCCAGTCCCAGAAAATGAGCAGTTCTTC CASSPVPENEQFF
TRBD2 TRBJ2-1 many TRBV6-1 TGTGCCAGCAGTGAAATTAGCGGGTACAATGAGCAGTTCTTC CASSEISGYNEQFF
TRBD2 TRBJ2-1 . TRBV7-2 TGTGCCAGCAGCTTAGCACCGGGACTAGCGTCTGGTGAGCAGTTCTTC CASSLAPGLASGEQFF
. TRBJ1-1 many TRBV11-1 TGTGCCAGCAGCTCAAGAGGGTCGGAAGGGAACACTGAAGCTTTCTTT CASSSRGSEGNTEAFF
. TRBJ1-6 many TRBV7-2 TGTGCCAGCAGCTTAGCCGTCTCCTATAATTCACCCCTCCACTTT CASSLAVSYNSPLHF
TRBD2 TRBJ2-1 many TRBV20-1 TGCAGTGCTAGAGATCAGCGGGGGAACAATGAGCAGTTCTTC CSARDQRGNNEQFF
. TRBJ2-3 many TRBV4-1 TGCGCCAGCAGCCAAGGGGGGTTGGAGAAGACGGATACGCAGTATTTT CASSQGGLEKTDTQYF
TRBD1 TRBJ1-4 many TRBV27 TGTGCCAGCAAGTTGGGACAGGGAAAAGAAAAACTGTTTTTT CASKLGQGKEKLFF
. TRBJ2-3 many TRBV7-9 TGTGCCAGCAGCTTAGACTCGGCAGATACGCAGTATTTT CASSLDSADTQYF
. TRBJ2-5 many TRBV6-1 TGTGCCAGCAGTGAACAAGTCGCATCGAAGACCCAGTACTTC CASSEQVASKTQYF
. TRBJ2-3 many TRBV6-1 TGTGCCAGCAGTGAAGGGGGCCTTATAACAGATACGCAGTATTTT CASSEGGLITDTQYF
. TRBJ2-7 few TRBV6-1 TGTGCCAGCAGTGAGGAGGGGGCTTGGGGCTACGAGCAGTACTTC CASSEEGAWGYEQYF
. TRBJ1-3 many TRBV28 TGTGCCAGCAGTTTTGGCTCTGGAAACACCATATATTTT CASSFGSGNTIYF
TRBD1 TRBJ2-5 many TRBV25-1 TGTGCCAGCAGTGAATGGGCAGGGGGCTGGCAAGAGACCCAGTACTTC CASSEWAGGWQETQYF
TRBD2 TRBJ2-2 many TRBV3-1 TGTGCCAGCAGCCCCCCTAGCGGGGGGGCCGTAAACACCGGGGAGCTGTTTTTT CASSPPSGGAVNTGELFF
. TRBJ1-5 . TRBV13 TGTGCCAGCAGCTTAGGCCGGGGGGCGAGCAATCAGCCCCAGCATTTT CASSLGRGASNQPQHF
. TRBJ2-5 many TRBV6-1 TGTGCCAGCAGCCCTATCAACCAAGAGACCCAGTACTTC CASSPINQETQYF
. TRBJ1-3 many TRBV9 TGTGCCAGCAGTGTCGGAGGGGGAGGCTCTGGAAACACCATATATTTT CASSVGGGGSGNTIYF
TRBD2 TRBJ2-3 . TRBV20-1 TGCAGTGCTGGGGGTAGCGGGAGGGCCCTAAATACGCAGTATTTT CSAGGSGRALNTQYF
. TRBJ1-4 few TRBV6-1 TGTGCCTGTCGGTCGGTCGGAACTAATGGAAAACTGTTTTTT CACRSVGTNGKLFF
. TRBJ1-1 many TRBV7-2 TGTGCCAGCAGCCGAGGGGCAAGTAACACTGAAGCTTTCTTT CASSRGASNTEAFF
. TRBJ1-1 . TRBV20-1 TGCAGTGCTGTGAGAAACAACAGGACCCTTTGGAACACTGAAGCTTTCTTT CSAVRNNRTLWNTEAFF
. TRBJ1-6 many TRBV5-1 TGCGCCAGCTCGTCACCTGGGTACAGGAACTCACCCCTCTACTTT CASSSPGYRNSPLYF
. TRBJ2-5 . TRBV6-1 TGTGCCAGCAGTGATGGGGGCGGGGAGACCCAGTACTTC CASSDGGGETQYF
TRBD2 TRBJ2-5 many TRBV20-1 TGCAGTGCGAAGCAGGTGGCACCCGGGACTAGCGGGAGGGCCGCGGAGACCCAGTACTTC CSAKQVAPGTSGRAAETQYF
. TRBJ1-2 . TRBV20-1 TGCAGTGCTAGAGATTTCCAGGGAGCGAACTATGGCTACACCTTC CSARDFQGANYGYTF
. TRBJ1-3 many TRBV2 TGTGCCAGCAGTGAAGCAGGGAACGGAAACACCATATATTTT CASSEAGNGNTIYF
. TRBJ1-6 . TRBV3-1 TGTGCCAGCAGCCAAGTCGCCTCACCCCTCCACTTT CASSQVASPLHF
TRBD2 TRBJ2-2 . TRBV20-1 TGCAGTGCATTGACTAGCTGGAGGGCCGGGGAGCTGTTTTTT CSALTSWRAGELFF
. TRBJ2-3 . TRBV10-3 TGTGCCATCAGTGAGTCGCTGAGGGTAGGGTCTAGCACAAATACGCAGTATTTT CAISESLRVGSSTNTQYF
. TRBJ1-2 many TRBV5-1 TGCGCCAGCAGCTTGGGCGATCAAGGGGAGGGCTATGGCTACACCTTC CASSLGDQGEGYGYTF
TRBD1 TRBJ2-5 . TRBV5-4 TGTGCCAGCAGCTTGTGGGGACAGGGTCAGACCCAGTACTTC CASSLWGQGQTQYF
. TRBJ2-2 . TRBV5-1 TGCGCCAGCAGCTTACAGCGGCAGAACACCTGGGAGCTGTTTTTT CASSLQRQNTWELFF
. TRBJ1-5 medium-sized TRBV20-1 TGCAGTGCTAGAGATCGTAGCTCAGACGATCAGCCCCAGCATTTT CSARDRSSDDQPQHF